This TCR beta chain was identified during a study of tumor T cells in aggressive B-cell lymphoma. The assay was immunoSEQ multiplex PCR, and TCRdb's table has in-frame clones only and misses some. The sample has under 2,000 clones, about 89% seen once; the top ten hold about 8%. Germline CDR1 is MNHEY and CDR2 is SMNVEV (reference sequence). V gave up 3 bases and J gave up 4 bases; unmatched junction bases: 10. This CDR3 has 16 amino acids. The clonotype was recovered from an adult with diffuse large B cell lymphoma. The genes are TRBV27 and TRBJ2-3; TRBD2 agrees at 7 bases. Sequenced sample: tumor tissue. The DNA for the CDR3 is TGTGCCAGCAGTTTCGGGGGAGGGCCCCACGCAGATACGCAGTATTTT. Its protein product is CASSFGGGPHADTQYF.